The rows below give T cell receptor beta chains drawn from one sample of a study of cytomegalovirus exposure and HLA in healthy donors. Assay used: immunoSEQ multiplex PCR; TCRdb lists only in-frame clones, some missing. The table includes about 150,000 clones, 86% detected once. Sequenced material: PBMCs. The receptors stem from a young man in good health and CMV-seropositive. Each CDR3 is given with its conserved first and last residue. Fields, in order: V gene, J gene, clone size, D gene, CDR3 length, CDR3 protein, CDR3 DNA. The D gene is left open where the match is weak. Size is omitted from some rows. Given values are once, few, many or a class for expanded clones.

>TRBV9|TRBJ1-2|-|-|16
CASSAETRRAEGGYTF
TGTGCCAGCAGCGCCGAAACCCGGAGGGCGGAGGGTGGCTACACCTTC
>TRBV7-9|TRBJ2-7|-|TRBD1|16
CASSPKQGQLTYEQYF
TGTGCCAGCAGCCCCAAACAGGGACAGTTAACCTACGAGCAGTACTTC
>TRBV6-5|TRBJ2-7|-|TRBD2|15
CASSIAGGPSYEQYF
TGTGCCAGCAGTATAGCGGGGGGGCCATCCTACGAGCAGTACTTC
>TRBV6-5|TRBJ2-1|-|-|15
CASSYAGSSYNEQFF
TGTGCCAGCAGCTACGCGGGGAGCTCCTACAATGAGCAGTTCTTC
>TRBV29-1|TRBJ2-1|-|TRBD2|15
CSVTNSGVGPSEQFF
TGCAGCGTGACGAATAGCGGGGTGGGACCTAGTGAGCAGTTCTTC
>TRBV4-2|TRBJ2-7|-|TRBD2|17
CASSQDPGAGGGYEQYF
TGTGCCAGCAGCCAAGATCCGGGAGCGGGAGGGGGTTACGAGCAGTACTTC
>TRBV7-2|TRBJ2-2|-|-|17
CASSLWGEGGPTGELFF
TGTGCCAGCAGCTTATGGGGAGAGGGGGGGCCCACCGGGGAGCTGTTTTTT
>TRBV5-1|TRBJ2-7|many|-|14
CASSQSGFSYEQYF
TGCGCCAGCAGCCAAAGCGGGTTCTCCTACGAGCAGTACTTC
>TRBV5-6|TRBJ2-7|-|TRBD1|13
CASRKTGSYEQYF
TGTGCCAGCAGAAAGACAGGGAGCTACGAGCAGTACTTC
>TRBV6-5|TRBJ2-7|-|-|14
CASSYSGATYEQYF
TGTGCCAGCAGTTACTCAGGGGCAACCTACGAGCAGTACTTC
>TRBV7-9|TRBJ1-5|-|-|13
CASSFRPNQPQHF
TGTGCCAGCAGCTTCAGGCCCAATCAGCCCCAGCATTTT
>TRBV4-1|TRBJ2-1|-|TRBD2|17
CASSQDPGTSLYNEQFF
TGCGCCAGCAGCCAAGACCCCGGGACTAGCCTTTACAATGAGCAGTTCTTC
>TRBV6-4|TRBJ2-3|-|TRBD1|14
CASSGGQGTDTQYF
TGTGCCAGCAGTGGGGGACAGGGCACAGATACGCAGTATTTT
>TRBV6-5|TRBJ1-1|-|-|13
CASTLTDYTEAFF
TGTGCCAGCACCTTGACAGACTACACTGAAGCTTTCTTT
>TRBV5-4|TRBJ2-5|-|TRBD1|15
CASSLVQGVQETQYF
TGTGCCAGCAGCTTGGTTCAGGGGGTGCAAGAGACCCAGTACTTC
>TRBV7-2|TRBJ2-2|-|-|16
CASSFLAGRNTGELFF
TGTGCCAGCAGCTTTCTGGCGGGGCGGAACACCGGGGAGCTGTTTTTT
>TRBV9|TRBJ2-3|-|-|15
CASKDGQGSSDTQYF
TGTGCCAGCAAGGATGGGCAGGGATCTTCAGATACGCAGTATTTT
>TRBV25-1|TRBJ2-5|-|-|13
CASSELGIRGRYF
TGTGCCAGCAGTGAGCTCGGGATCAGGGGCCGGTACTTC
>TRBV19|TRBJ1-1|-|TRBD1|16
CASSSNRGHLGTEAFF
TGTGCCAGTAGTTCCAACAGGGGGCATTTGGGGACTGAAGCTTTCTTT
>TRBV7-2|TRBJ1-6|-|-|17
CASSSGTGNSYNSPLHF
TGTGCCAGCAGCTCCGGTACAGGGAACTCCTATAATTCACCCCTCCACTTT
>TRBV29-1|TRBJ2-2|-|-|12
CSGNRDTGELFF
TGCAGCGGAAACAGGGACACCGGGGAGCTGTTTTTT
>TRBV7-3|TRBJ2-7|-|TRBD1|13
CASSPGQEYEQYF
TGTGCCAGCAGCCCGGGACAGGAATACGAGCAGTACTTC
>TRBV6-1|TRBJ1-2|-|TRBD1|13
CASSERQGNGYTF
TGTGCCAGCAGTGAGCGACAGGGTAATGGCTACACCTTC
>TRBV18|TRBJ2-7|-|-|14
CASSPLDPTDEQYF
TGTGCCAGCTCACCACTGGATCCGACAGACGAGCAGTACTTC
>TRBV7-6|TRBJ1-2|-|-|15
CASSWGHGFDYGYTF
TGTGCCAGCAGCTGGGGGCACGGTTTTGACTATGGCTACACCTTC
>TRBV4-1|TRBJ2-7|-|-|13
CASSRGTLSEQYF
TGCGCCAGCAGCCGCGGGACCCTAAGCGAGCAGTACTTC
>TRBV4-1|TRBJ2-7|once|TRBD1|15
CASSLSGTGTYEQYF
TGCGCCAGCAGCCTCTCCGGGACAGGGACCTACGAGCAGTACTTC
>TRBV19|TRBJ1-5|few|-|13
CASTTTGNQPQHF
TGTGCCAGTACCACGACAGGCAATCAGCCCCAGCATTTT
>TRBV11-2|TRBJ1-1|-|-|14
CASSLVWQNTEAFF
TGTGCCAGCAGCTTAGTGTGGCAGAACACTGAAGCTTTCTTT
>TRBV5-6|TRBJ2-7|-|-|15
CASSFGTGIYEGQYF
TGTGCCAGCAGCTTTGGGACTGGAATCTACGAAGGGCAGTACTTC
>TRBV7-9|TRBJ2-5|-|TRBD2|15
CASSSRASGLETQYF
TGTGCCAGCAGCTCCCGGGCTAGCGGTCTAGAGACCCAGTACTTC
>TRBV4-2|TRBJ2-2|-|-|16
CASSRSGLTNTGELFF
TGTGCCAGCAGCCGATCGGGACTTACGAACACCGGGGAGCTGTTTTTT
>TRBV6-1|TRBJ1-5|-|-|15
CASWGTPYSNQPQHF
TGTGCCAGCTGGGGGACACCCTATAGCAATCAGCCCCAGCATTTT
>TRBV18|TRBJ1-1|-|TRBD1|15
CASSPRRQGDTEAFF
TGTGCCAGCTCACCACGTCGACAGGGGGACACTGAAGCTTTCTTT
>TRBV5-1|TRBJ2-7|-|TRBD2|13
CASSFAGGGEQYF
TGCGCCAGCAGCTTCGCGGGAGGGGGCGAGCAGTACTTC
>TRBV4-1|TRBJ1-1|few|-|15
CASRPQGKLVTEAFF
TGCGCCAGCAGACCACAGGGTAAGTTGGTCACTGAAGCTTTCTTT
>TRBV7-2|TRBJ2-5|-|TRBD2|18
CASSDRGGTSGSIETQYF
TGTGCCAGCAGCGACCGAGGAGGGACTAGCGGGAGTATCGAGACCCAGTACTTC
>TRBV5-6|TRBJ2-7|-|-|16
CASSQYRIDLPYEQYF
TGTGCCAGCAGCCAATACAGGATCGACCTCCCCTACGAGCAGTACTTC
>TRBV30|TRBJ2-1|-|TRBD1|15
CAWSVGWTGVIEQFF
TGTGCCTGGAGTGTAGGCTGGACAGGGGTTATTGAGCAGTTCTTC
>TRBV7-8|TRBJ1-4|-|-|14
CASSFRGFNEKLFF
TGTGCCAGCAGCTTCCGGGGGTTTAATGAAAAACTGTTTTTT